This is a list of T cell receptor beta chains from one sample in a study of identical twins. Using its own MiXCR run on the 5' RACE reads, TCRdb lists one record per CDR3 protein. The table lists 450,000 to 500,000 distinct CDR3 sequences, about 13% of them singletons, with 0.95% to 1% in the top ten. The data also belong to a second study, concerning yellow fever vaccine responses in identical twins.

Sequenced material: CD4+ T cells sorted from blood. These receptors all come from a woman under 30 in good health. The CDR3 runs from the conserved cysteine through the conserved F or W. A D gene is named only where the DNA matches it firmly. For some rows the clone size is stated as once, few or many, or as a class when expanded; others skip it.

j_call d_call clone_size v_call cdr3_aa cdr3_nt
TRBJ1-1 . . TRBV12-3/TRBV12-4 CASSFGARTEAFF TGTGCCAGCAGTTTTGGGGCGCGCACTGAAGCTTTCTTT
TRBJ2-7 . many TRBV10-3 CAISATNEQYF TGTGCCATCAGTGCCACTAACGAGCAGTACTTC
TRBJ2-1 TRBD2 few TRBV20-1 CSARLAGGEQFF TGCAGTGCTAGACTAGCGGGAGGCGAGCAGTTCTTC
TRBJ1-5 . many TRBV6-2/TRBV6-3 CASSYSGGSQPQHF TGTGCCAGCAGTTATTCGGGGGGTAGTCAGCCCCAGCATTTT
TRBJ2-5 . . TRBV25-1 CASSESKTQYF TGTGCCAGCAGTGAATCGAAGACCCAGTACTTC
TRBJ2-4 TRBD1 few TRBV12-3/TRBV12-4 CASSSEPGQGPSNIQYF TGTGCCAGCAGCTCAGAACCCGGACAGGGTCCGTCAAACATTCAGTACTTC
TRBJ2-1 TRBD2 few TRBV28 CASSSLGFAGGRSSYNEQFF TGTGCCAGCAGCTCTCTGGGGTTTGCGGGGGGGCGATCCTCCTACAATGAGCAGTTCTTC
TRBJ1-1 TRBD1 many TRBV12-3/TRBV12-4 CASSLRGPTTEAFF TGTGCCAGCAGTTTAAGGGGGCCCACCACTGAAGCTTTCTTT
TRBJ1-3 TRBD1 . TRBV6-1 CASSLGQGSSFSGNTIYF TGTGCCAGCAGCCTGGGACAGGGAAGTTCTTTCTCTGGAAACACCATATATTTT
TRBJ2-7 TRBD1 . TRBV6-1 CASQSGGTTYEQYF TGTGCCAGCCAGTCAGGGGGAACCACCTACGAGCAGTACTTC
TRBJ2-7 . few TRBV5-1 CASSLWQSYEQYF TGCGCCAGCAGCTTGTGGCAGTCCTACGAGCAGTACTTC
TRBJ2-2 . many TRBV5-1 CASSPPPTGYTGELFF TGCGCCAGCAGCCCCCCGCCGACAGGATACACCGGGGAGCTGTTTTTT
TRBJ1-3 TRBD1 . TRBV12-3/TRBV12-4 CASSSTQDRAGNTIYF TGTGCCAGCAGTTCGACTCAAGACAGGGCTGGAAACACCATATATTTT
TRBJ1-2 . few TRBV5-1 CASSRWDQAYGYTF TGCGCCAGCAGCAGATGGGACCAAGCTTATGGCTACACCTTC
TRBJ2-7 . many TRBV12-3/TRBV12-4 CASSLASGASYEQYF TGTGCCAGCAGTTTAGCTTCGGGGGCCTCCTACGAGCAGTACTTC
TRBJ2-5 . . TRBV2 CASSEEGRSQETQYF TGTGCCAGCAGTGAAGAAGGACGGAGCCAAGAGACCCAGTACTTC
TRBJ1-5 TRBD1 many TRBV12-3/TRBV12-4 CASSPGTGGGNQPQHF TGTGCCAGCAGTCCGGGGACAGGGGGTGGCAATCAGCCCCAGCATTTT
TRBJ1-1 . many TRBV12-3/TRBV12-4 CASSLARWPPGDTEAFF TGTGCCAGCAGTTTAGCCCGGTGGCCTCCTGGCGACACTGAAGCTTTCTTT
TRBJ2-1 TRBD1 . TRBV14 CASSPLNSGTDKYNEQFF TGTGCCAGCAGCCCTTTGAACTCCGGGACAGACAAATACAATGAGCAGTTCTTC
TRBJ2-5 . few TRBV5-1 CASSFTGNSQETQYF TGCGCCAGCAGCTTCACCGGCAACTCTCAAGAGACCCAGTACTTC
TRBJ2-6 . . TRBV6-2/TRBV6-3 CASSWDGGTSGANVLTF TGTGCCAGCAGCTGGGACGGTGGTACCTCTGGGGCCAACGTCCTGACTTTC
TRBJ2-7 TRBD2 . TRBV7-2 CASSLGPKTSGSFYEQYF TGTGCCAGCAGCTTAGGGCCCAAAACTAGCGGGAGTTTCTACGAGCAGTACTTC
TRBJ1-1 TRBD1 few TRBV10-3 CAIRTGAKDGAFF TGTGCCATCAGGACAGGGGCGAAAGATGGAGCTTTCTTT
TRBJ2-3 . few TRBV5-1 CASSVIGDTQYF TGCGCCAGCAGCGTTATCGGGGATACGCAGTATTTT
TRBJ2-3 TRBD2 many TRBV11-2 CASSLDLAGGTDTQYF TGTGCCAGCAGCTTAGACCTAGCGGGGGGCACAGATACGCAGTATTTT
TRBJ2-7 TRBD2 many TRBV29-1 CSVYGLAGVTYEQYF TGCAGCGTTTACGGACTAGCGGGAGTCACCTACGAGCAGTACTTC
TRBJ2-1 TRBD2 . TRBV5-1 CASSLVAGAVYEQFF TGCGCCAGCAGCTTGGTAGCGGGAGCTGTCTATGAGCAGTTCTTC
TRBJ2-2 TRBD1 few TRBV5-6 CASSLGQGAGELFF TGTGCCAGCAGTTTGGGACAGGGGGCCGGGGAGCTGTTTTTT
TRBJ2-3 TRBD2 . TRBV7-2 CATTFGGGAQYF TGTGCCACCACATTTGGGGGGGGTGCGCAGTATTTT
TRBJ2-7 . many TRBV12-3/TRBV12-4 CASSTRDVSSYEQYF TGTGCCAGCAGTACCCGGGACGTAAGCTCCTACGAGCAGTACTTC
TRBJ2-3 . . TRBV7-8 CASSLEARNTDTQYF TGTGCCAGCAGCTTAGAGGCCAGAAACACAGATACGCAGTATTTT
TRBJ1-1 TRBD1 . TRBV27 CASSLYRTGGSEAFF TGTGCCAGCAGTTTATATCGGACAGGGGGCTCTGAAGCTTTCTTT
TRBJ2-3 TRBD2 . TRBV14 CASSPGLVPDTQYF TGTGCCAGCAGCCCCGGACTAGTTCCAGATACGCAGTATTTT
TRBJ2-7 . many TRBV20-1 CSASGLRGPGYEQYF TGCAGTGCTAGTGGTTTAAGGGGTCCCGGCTACGAGCAGTACTTC
TRBJ2-3 . many TRBV29-1 CSVEDEGRQYF TGCAGCGTTGAAGATGAGGGACGCCAGTATTTT
TRBJ2-7 . . TRBV20-1 CSARDDGGGPSYEQYF TGCAGTGCTAGAGATGATGGCGGCGGCCCCTCCTACGAGCAGTACTTC
TRBJ1-5 . many TRBV6-5 CASSFLGNQPQHF TGTGCCAGCAGTTTCCTTGGCAATCAGCCCCAGCATTTT
TRBJ2-7 . few TRBV12-3/TRBV12-4 CASSSGTPTYEQYF TGTGCCAGCAGTTCTGGGACACCAACCTACGAGCAGTACTTC
TRBJ2-5 . many TRBV6-2/TRBV6-3 CASSYTEAVETQYF TGTGCCAGCAGTTACACAGAGGCTGTGGAGACCCAGTACTTC
TRBJ2-7 . . TRBV20-1 CSARSTYEQYF TGCAGTGCTAGGTCTACCTACGAGCAGTACTTC
TRBJ2-1 . . TRBV24-1 CATGLINEQFF TGTGCCACCGGACTAATTAATGAGCAGTTCTTC
TRBJ1-5 . many TRBV7-2 CASSLAGNSNQPQHF TGTGCCAGCAGTTTAGCAGGGAATAGCAATCAGCCCCAGCATTTT
TRBJ2-3 . . TRBV10-3 CAISDEIWGLDTQYF TGTGCCATCAGTGATGAAATTTGGGGGTTGGATACGCAGTATTTT
TRBJ2-1 . few TRBV12-3/TRBV12-4 CASSPARNEQFF TGTGCCAGCAGTCCCGCTAGGAACGAGCAGTTCTTC
TRBJ1-6 . many TRBV29-1 CSVEWGRNSPLHF TGCAGCGTTGAGTGGGGCCGGAATTCACCCCTCCACTTT
TRBJ2-1 . . TRBV28 CASSLLLEEGQFF TGTGCCAGCAGTTTACTTCTGGAAGAGGGGCAGTTCTTC
TRBJ1-4 . . TRBV10-3 CATGRPTNEKLFF TGTGCCACAGGACGGCCAACTAATGAAAAACTGTTTTTT
TRBJ2-5 . few TRBV24-1 CATSERDREGETQYF TGTGCCACCAGTGAACGAGACAGGGAGGGAGAGACCCAGTACTTC
TRBJ2-1 . few TRBV3-1 CASSQLTEQFF TGTGCCAGCAGCCAATTAACTGAGCAGTTCTTC
TRBJ2-4 . many TRBV12-3/TRBV12-4 CASSGGVVNIQYF TGTGCCAGCAGCGGAGGGGTGGTGAACATTCAGTACTTC
TRBJ2-6 . . TRBV7-2 CASSLKGGTGANVLTF TGTGCCAGCAGCTTAAAAGGGGGGACCGGGGCCAACGTCCTGACTTTC
TRBJ2-7 . . TRBV27 CASSPGALPYEQYF TGTGCCAGCAGTCCTGGGGCATTACCCTACGAGCAGTACTTC
TRBJ2-7 . many TRBV5-1 CASSPGRDSYEQYF TGCGCCAGCAGCCCGGGAAGGGATTCCTACGAGCAGTACTTC
TRBJ2-7 TRBD2 few TRBV6-2/TRBV6-3 CASSTSGTPYEQYF TGTGCCAGCAGTACTAGCGGGACACCCTACGAGCAGTACTTC